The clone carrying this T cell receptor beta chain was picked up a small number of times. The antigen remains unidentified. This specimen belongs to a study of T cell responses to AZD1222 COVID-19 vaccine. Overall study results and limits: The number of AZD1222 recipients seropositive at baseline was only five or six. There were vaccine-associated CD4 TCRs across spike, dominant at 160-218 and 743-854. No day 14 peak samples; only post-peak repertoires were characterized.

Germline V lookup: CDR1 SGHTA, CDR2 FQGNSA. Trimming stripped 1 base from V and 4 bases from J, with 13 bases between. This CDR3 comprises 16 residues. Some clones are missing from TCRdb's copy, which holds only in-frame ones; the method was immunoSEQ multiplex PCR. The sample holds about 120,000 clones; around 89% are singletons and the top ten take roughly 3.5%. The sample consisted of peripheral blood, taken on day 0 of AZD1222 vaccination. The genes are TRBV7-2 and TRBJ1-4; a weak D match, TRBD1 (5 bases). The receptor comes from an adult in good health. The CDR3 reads CASSLERAGHNEKLFF. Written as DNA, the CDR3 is TGTGCCAGCAGCTTAGAAAGAGCAGGGCATAATGAAAAACTGTTTTTT.